These 22 T cell receptor beta chains were sequenced from one sample in a study of blood T cell repertoires in COVID-19 (dated by TCRdb to about 2020). The receptor library was made with the immunoSEQ multiplex PCR assay. The table was pulled from immuneACCESS by TCRdb, which kept in-frame rearrangements only. Such tables lose some clones; where checked, under half of the loss comes from unresolved V genes, and the rest has no known cause. A total of some 200,000 clones appear in this sample, 82% of them only once. 12% of the sample comes from the top ten. Sequencing used PBMCs or T cells enriched from blood (not recorded which). The receptors shown here come from a middle-aged man who had recovered from COVID-19.

The V gene is TRBV5-1, the J gene TRBJ1-2, with 9 bases fitting TRBD1. The CDR3 runs 13 residues. V lost 4 bases to trimming and J lost 6 bases; unmatched junction nucleotides: 4. The germline CDR1 and CDR2 sequences are SGHRS and YFSETQ. The CDR3 region is CASSQGTGHGYTF. CDR3 DNA: TGCGCCAGCAGCCAAGGGACAGGGCATGGCTACACCTTC. The whole variable domain, filled in from reference TRBV5-1 and TRBJ1-2, reads KAGVTQTPRYLIKTRGQQVTLSCSPISGHRSVSWYQQTPGQGLQFLFEYFSETQRNKGNFPGRFSGRQFSNSRSEMNVSTLELGDSALYLCASSQGTGHGYTFGSGTRLTVV.

The chain links TRBV7-3 to TRBJ2-1, with D possibly TRBD2 on 6 matching bases. The CDR3 totals 15 residues. Between the trimmed V and J ends, which lost 5 bases and 1 base, there was a span of 12 bases. Germline CDR1 SGHTA, CDR2 FQGTGA. The DNA of the CDR3 is TGTGCCAGCAGCCCTTCGGGGGATTCCTACAATGAGCAGTTCTTC. Protein product: CASSPSGDSYNEQFF.

The chain recombines TRBV15 with TRBJ1-6, with 9 bases aligning to TRBD1. V was clipped by 8 bases and J by 10 bases; unmatched bases: 6. There are 13 residues in the CDR3. Germline CDR1 LNHNV, CDR2 YYDKDF (reference sequence). The CDR3 nucleotides are TGTGCCACCGCGGACAGGGGCACCTCACCCCTCCACTTT. Its protein is CATADRGTSPLHF.

The table lists this clone with a few counts. One junction end does not reproduce the germline sequence, and a read error may be involved. The chain is built from TRBV29-1 and TRBJ1-1, with 8 positions matching TRBD1. The length of the CDR3 is 14 residues. Germline CDR1 SQVTM, CDR2 ANQGSEA. This CDR3 reads CSVEQRTGNTKAFF. The DNA of the CDR3 is TGCAGCGTTGAACAAAGGACAGGGAACACTAAAGCTTTCTTT. The whole variable domain, filled in from reference TRBV29-1 and TRBJ1-1, reads SAVISQKPSRDICQRGTSLTIQCQVDSQVTMMFWYRQQPGQSLTLIATANQGSEATYESGFVIDKFPISRPNLTFSTLTVSNMSPEDSSIYLCSVEQRTGNTKAFFGQGTRLTVV.

This rearrangement joins TRBV4-3 to TRBJ2-4; 9 bases are shared with TRBD1. In germline, CDR1 is LGHNA, CDR2 YSLEER. CDR3 length: 18 residues. With 0 bases clipped from V and 0 bases from J, the junction kept 6 bases outside the gene matches. This CDR3 is CASSQDPQGALAKNIQYF. The DNA for the CDR3 is TGCGCCAGCAGCCAAGACCCACAGGGGGCCTTAGCCAAAAACATTCAGTACTTC.

V usage is TRBV5-4 and J usage is TRBJ1-3, with D perhaps matching TRBD1 (6 bases). Per the germline V gene, CDR1 is SGHNT and CDR2 is YYREEE (reference sequence). V was shortened by 4 bases and J by 8 bases, with 19 bases between the two germline ends. This CDR3 comprises 15 residues. The CDR3 DNA follows: TGTGCCAGCAGCCTGGGCGGGGGCCAGTCGGACACCATATATTTT. Translating gives CASSLGGGQSDTIYF.

This clone was detected only a few times. The chain is built from TRBV27 and TRBJ1-4, with D possibly matching TRBD1 (5 bases). In germline, CDR1 is MNHEY, CDR2 SMNVEV (reference sequence). The CDR3 totals 14 residues. V lost 3 bases, J lost 7 bases, and 12 bases lay in between. CDR3 region: CASSLGGVCEKLFF. DNA for the CDR3: TGTGCCAGCAGTTTGGGAGGGGTCTGTGAAAAACTGTTTTTT. Complete variable domain (other parts from reference TRBV27 and TRBJ1-4): EAQVTQNPRYLITVTGKKLTVTCSQNMNHEYMSWYRQDPGLGLRQIYYSMNVEVTDKGDVPEGYKVSRKEKRNFPLILESPSPNQTSLYFCASSLGGVCEKLFFGSGTQLSVL.

Only a few counts were recorded for this clone. The gene calls are TRBV6-6 and TRBJ1-5, with TRBD1 identical over 7 bases. The CDR3 extends over 17 amino acids. The germline V gene has CDR1 MNHNY and CDR2 SVGAGI (reference sequence). Losses at the gene ends were 5 bases for V and 0 bases for J; bases not matched to a gene: 10. The CDR3 loop is CASSPEDRSYSNQPQHF. CDR3 nucleotide sequence: TGTGCCAGCAGTCCTGAGGACAGGTCGTATAGCAATCAGCCCCAGCATTTT.

The genes are TRBV5-1 and TRBJ2-2; 8 nucleotides align to TRBD1. The CDR3 extends over 17 amino acids. V lost 4 bases to trimming and J lost 2 bases; unmatched junction nucleotides: 10. Germline loops: CDR1 SGHRS, CDR2 YFSETQ. The CDR3 nucleotides read TGCGCCAGCAGCCACGGACAGGGAACGAGAAACACCGGGGAGCTGTTTTTT. Protein: CASSHGQGTRNTGELFF.

The chain recombines TRBV5-8 with TRBJ1-2; D gene uncertain. The CDR3 runs 11 residues. The V gene's germline CDR1 is SGHTS and CDR2 YDEGEE. V lost 6 bases and J 8 bases, leaving 11 bases between the germline ends. In DNA form, the CDR3 reads TGTGCCAGCACGACCCAACAGGGCTACACCTTC. Its translation is CASTTQQGYTF.

J is TRBJ2-7 and V is TRBV4-1; 9 bases map to TRBD1. V lost 5 bases and J lost 1; bases outside the gene matches: 3. Germline V CDR1 and CDR2: MGHRA, YSYEKL. The CDR3 has 14 amino acids. Written as DNA, the CDR3 is TGCGCCAGCAGCTGGACAGGGGAATCCTACGAGCAGTACTTC. It yields the protein CASSWTGESYEQYF.

The chain uses TRBV19 and TRBJ1-5; no clear D. V lost 3 bases and J 7 bases, leaving 7 bases between the germline ends. This CDR3 region has 12 residues. Germline V lookup: CDR1 LNHDA, CDR2 SQIVND (reference sequence). The CDR3 reads CASSMNQQPQHF. Here the CDR3 DNA reads TGTGCCAGTAGTATGAATCAGCAGCCCCAGCATTTT.

The gene calls are TRBV3-1 (or the pseudogene TRBV3-2) and TRBJ2-7, with D possibly matching TRBD2 (5 bases). CDR3 length equals 13 residues. V was pared by 0 bases and J by 4 bases, with 7 bases between. Germline loops: CDR1 LGHDT, CDR2 YNNKEL (reference sequence). The CDR3 region has the DNA TGTGCCAGCAGCCAAGATAGAGGGTACGAGCAGTACGTC. This codes for CASSQDRGYEQYV.

V is TRBV30 and J is TRBJ1-2, with 7 bases aligning to TRBD1. Per germline, CDR1 GTSNPN and CDR2 SVGIG (reference sequence). The V segment lost 3 bases and the J segment 4 bases; nucleotides outside the gene matches: 11. The CDR3 loop spans 15 amino acids. Here the CDR3 reads CAWSTRGAKGYGYTF. The CDR3 DNA follows: TGTGCCTGGAGCACCAGGGGGGCCAAGGGCTATGGCTACACCTTC.

The V gene is TRBV3-1 (or the pseudogene TRBV3-2), the J gene TRBJ1-4, with 7 bases matching TRBD1. The CDR3 has 14 amino acids. CDR1 LGHDT and CDR2 YNNKEL come from the germline V gene (reference sequence). The V gene end was trimmed by 4 bases and the J gene end by 2 bases; junction bases not matched to a gene: 1. CDR3 region: CASSPQGTNEKLFF. Here the CDR3 DNA reads TGTGCCAGCAGCCCACAGGGGACTAATGAAAAACTGTTTTTT.

The chain is built from TRBV7-9 and TRBJ2-2; D might be TRBD2 (6 bases). Per the germline V gene, CDR1 is SEHNR and CDR2 is FQNEAQ (reference sequence). The CDR3 loop spans 15 amino acids. With 5 bases removed from V and 2 bases from J, the gap between germline ends came to 12 bases. CDR3 sequence (DNA): TGTGCCAGCAGCGCCATAGCGGTTAACACCGGGGAGCTGTTTTTT. This codes for CASSAIAVNTGELFF.

This chain links TRBV29-1 with TRBJ2-4; 7 positions match TRBD2. Germline CDR1 SQVTM, CDR2 ANQGSEA. The CDR3 spans 13 residues. The V segment lost 7 bases and the J segment 0 bases; nucleotides outside the gene matches: 3. The DNA of the CDR3 is TGCAGCGGACTAGCCGGAGCCAAAAACATTCAGTACTTC. Protein sequence: CSGLAGAKNIQYF.

The chain recombines TRBV4-1 with TRBJ2-1; D is perhaps TRBD1 (6 bases). Germline assignment: CDR1 MGHRA and CDR2 YSYEKL. CDR3 length: 13 residues. V dropped 0 bases and J dropped 9 bases, with 9 bases sitting between them. Here the CDR3 reads CASSQEQGGEQFF. DNA of the CDR3: TGCGCCAGCAGCCAAGAACAGGGCGGTGAGCAGTTCTTC.

The chain is built from TRBV27 and TRBJ2-3; possible D gene TRBD2, 5 bases. Per germline, CDR1 MNHEY and CDR2 SMNVEV (reference sequence). The CDR3 runs to 15 residues. The V gene lost 5 bases and the J gene lost 0 bases, with 12 bases spanning the gap. As DNA, the CDR3 is TGTGCCAGCAGTCCCTTTCGCGGGAGCACAGATACGCAGTATTTT. Protein product: CASSPFRGSTDTQYF.

The J gene is TRBJ1-5, the V gene TRBV28; D gene ambiguous. This CDR3 spans 14 amino acids. Trimming pared 3 bases from V and 0 bases from J, leaving 6 bases between. Germline CDR1 reads MDHEN; CDR2 reads SYDVKM. DNA of the CDR3: TGTGCCAGCAGTTTTCAAAATAGCAATCAGCCCCAGCATTTT. Translation gives CASSFQNSNQPQHF.

The rearrangement uses TRBV19 and TRBJ2-6; possibly TRBD2 for D (6 bases). The CDR3 spans 17 residues. With 3 bases removed from V and 3 bases from J, the gap between germline ends came to 15 bases. Germline lookup yields CDR1 LNHDA and CDR2 SQIVND (reference sequence). The CDR3 DNA is TGTGCCAGTAGTATTTCTAGCGCGGCGAGTGGGGCCAACGTCCTGACTTTC. Encoded protein: CASSISSAASGANVLTF. Using reference TRBV19 and TRBJ2-6 for the parts outside the CDR3, the full variable domain is DGGITQSPKYLFRKEGQNVTLSCEQNLNHDAMYWYRQDPGQGLRLIYYSQIVNDFQKGDIAEGYSVSREKKESFPLTVTSAQKNPTAFYLCASSISSAASGANVLTFGAGSRLTVL.

V and J are TRBV3-1 (or the pseudogene TRBV3-2) and TRBJ2-2; no firm D call. The CDR3 is 16 amino acids. V lost 0 bases and J 4 bases, leaving 12 bases between the germline ends. Germline V gene lookup returns CDR1 LGHDT and CDR2 YNNKEL (reference sequence). CDR3 in DNA: TGTGCCAGCAGCCAAGATCACAGTTTACCCACCGGGGAGCTGTTTTTT. It encodes CASSQDHSLPTGELFF.